These T cell receptor beta chains were read from a single sample in a study of cytomegalovirus exposure and HLA in healthy donors. Sequenced by immunoSEQ multiplex PCR; TCRdb stores in-frame clones only, minus some. The sample consists of roughly 180,000 clones, around three quarters of them appearing once. The sample was PBMCs. The receptor source for this set is a woman in her twenties or thirties in good health and CMV-seronegative. CDR3s include the opening cysteine and the closing phenylalanine or tryptophan. Each record gives: clone size, J gene, D gene, V gene, CDR3 DNA, CDR3 protein. The D gene is left open where the match is weak. Rows give clone size only sometimes, using once, few, many, or a class for an expanded clone.

.	TRBJ2-3	TRBD2	TRBV7-9	TGTGCCAGCAGCTATACTAGCGGGGACACAGATACGCAGTATTTT	CASSYTSGDTDTQYF
.	TRBJ2-6	.	TRBV10-3	TGTGCCATCAGTGAGAGGCAGGGTGCCTTTCTCTTATCTGGGGCCAACGTCCTGACTTTC	CAISERQGAFLLSGANVLTF
once	TRBJ1-5	TRBD1	TRBV7-2	TGTGCCAGCAGCCTAAGACAGGGGGATCAGCCCCAGCATTTT	CASSLRQGDQPQHF
.	TRBJ2-7	.	TRBV9	TGTGCCAGCAGCGTAGGTACAGGACGCTACGAGCAGTACTTC	CASSVGTGRYEQYF
.	TRBJ1-3	.	TRBV7-6	TGTGCCAGCAGCCCAGGAGGTGGAAACACCATATATTTT	CASSPGGGNTIYF
.	TRBJ1-6	.	TRBV19	TGTGCCAGTAGCTCCGGCGGCACCGATTCACCCCTCCACTTT	CASSSGGTDSPLHF
.	TRBJ2-1	TRBD2	TRBV27	TGTGCCAGCAGTCAGGGACTAGTTGCTGAGCAGTTCTTC	CASSQGLVAEQFF
.	TRBJ1-2	TRBD1	TRBV4-1	TGCGCCAGCAGCCATCTACTGACAGGGCAAGGCTACACCTTC	CASSHLLTGQGYTF
.	TRBJ1-4	TRBD1	TRBV27	TGTGCCAGCAGTTTCGTCGGGACAGGGAATGAAAAACTGTTTTTT	CASSFVGTGNEKLFF
few	TRBJ1-4	.	TRBV2	TGTGCCAGCAGGAACAGGGCTGATAATGAAAAACTGTTTTTT	CASRNRADNEKLFF
once	TRBJ2-7	TRBD1	TRBV19	TGTGCCAGTAGTCCAGACCCCTACAGGGGCCAAGCCTACGAGCAGTACTTC	CASSPDPYRGQAYEQYF
.	TRBJ1-1	.	TRBV4-1	TGCGCCAGCAGCCAAGCGGGGAGGGGGAACACTGAAGCTTTCTTT	CASSQAGRGNTEAFF
.	TRBJ2-1	TRBD2	TRBV5-1	TGCGCCAGCAGCTTGGCCTCTGGTTCCAGCGGGGCCCGAGGAAATGAGCAGTTCTTC	CASSLASGSSGARGNEQFF
.	TRBJ2-7	.	TRBV7-9	TGTGCCAGCAGTCTCAGCAGGCGGGGCGGCTACGAGCAGTACTTC	CASSLSRRGGYEQYF
.	TRBJ2-2	TRBD2	TRBV4-3	TGCGCCAGCAGCATGCTAGCGGGCACCGGGGAGCTGTTTTTT	CASSMLAGTGELFF
.	TRBJ1-2	.	TRBV30	TGTGCCTGGAGCTTTTTGGGCAGTGGCTATGGCTACACCTTC	CAWSFLGSGYGYTF
.	TRBJ1-4	.	TRBV5-1	TGCGCCAGCAGCCCCAGGGGATCTAATGAAAAACTGTTTTTT	CASSPRGSNEKLFF
.	TRBJ1-4	TRBD1	TRBV7-9	TGTGCCAGCAGCTTGGGACAGGGCGCAACTAATGAAAAACTGTTTTTT	CASSLGQGATNEKLFF
.	TRBJ1-4	.	TRBV6-5	TGTGCCAGCAGTTACGCTTCAGGGTGGTCTGACAAACTGTTTTTT	CASSYASGWSDKLFF
.	TRBJ2-2	.	TRBV7-8	TGTGCCAGCAGCTTAATACTTTTTAACACCGGGGAGCTGTTTTTT	CASSLILFNTGELFF
.	TRBJ1-1	.	TRBV19	TGTGCCAGTAGTCCTAGATCCCAACTCACACAGGGTCGGGACACTGAAGCTTTCTTT	CASSPRSQLTQGRDTEAFF
once	TRBJ1-2	TRBD1	TRBV6-5	TGTGCCAGCAGCCGTACGACAGGGTATAGGGGTGGCTACACCTTC	CASSRTTGYRGGYTF
.	TRBJ2-3	.	TRBV7-7	TGTGCCAGCAGCTTACGGGGTGGCACAGATACGCAGTATTTT	CASSLRGGTDTQYF
.	TRBJ2-7	TRBD2	TRBV6-5	TGTGCCAGCAGCCTCGGGGGAGGGAGGTACGAGCAGTACTTC	CASSLGGGRYEQYF
.	TRBJ1-2	.	TRBV5-1	TGCGCCAGCAGCTTGGGCGGGCTGGGAGGCTACACCTTC	CASSLGGLGGYTF
.	TRBJ2-3	TRBD1	TRBV5-1	TGCGCCAGCAGCGGTCTCAGGCGCGAACAGGGGATATCAGATACGCAGTATTTT	CASSGLRREQGISDTQYF
.	TRBJ2-3	TRBD2	TRBV6-4	TGTGCCAGCAGTGACACGGGGGGGCTCACAGATACGCAGTATTTT	CASSDTGGLTDTQYF
.	TRBJ2-7	.	TRBV10-3	TGTGCCATCAGCTATGACGGGGGAGGTACCTACGAGCAGTACTTC	CAISYDGGGTYEQYF
.	TRBJ2-5	TRBD2	TRBV5-1	TGCGCCAGCAGGCGGGGCGCGGCTAGCGGGGGTCTTGAGGAGACCCAGTACTTC	CASRRGAASGGLEETQYF
.	TRBJ1-1	.	TRBV5-4	TGTGCCAGCAGCTTAGGGGGATTGAACACTGAAGCTTTCTTT	CASSLGGLNTEAFF
few	TRBJ1-2	.	TRBV9	TGTGCCAGCAGCGTCCAGAGCGGGAACTATGGCTACACCTTC	CASSVQSGNYGYTF
.	TRBJ2-7	.	TRBV5-1	TGCGCCAGCAGCTTGTTTAAGACATCCGAGCAGTACTTC	CASSLFKTSEQYF
.	TRBJ2-1	.	TRBV5-1	TGCGCCAGCAGCTTATACATGACAGGTTTTTATGAGCAGTTCTTC	CASSLYMTGFYEQFF
.	TRBJ1-2	.	TRBV6-1	TGTGCCAGCAGTGAAGCTTTATTTAACTATGGCTACACCTTC	CASSEALFNYGYTF
few	TRBJ1-5	TRBD1	TRBV29-1	TGCAGCGTCGCATCCGGGACAGGGAGCAATCAGCCCCAGCATTTT	CSVASGTGSNQPQHF
.	TRBJ2-7	.	TRBV5-1	TGCGCCAGCACCCCCCTTTTGGGGAGGGGGACGGACGAGCAGTACTTC	CASTPLLGRGTDEQYF
.	TRBJ2-2	.	TRBV9	TGTGCCAGCAGCGTAACGGGATTGAACACCGGGGAGCTGTTTTTT	CASSVTGLNTGELFF
.	TRBJ2-5	.	TRBV6-5	TGTGCCAGCAGTTACTCGCCCCCAGGGGTTGAAGAGACCCAGTACTTC	CASSYSPPGVEETQYF
.	TRBJ2-7	TRBD2	TRBV6-1	TGTGCCAGCAGTCCTTGGGGGGGGAGCTCCTACGAGCAGTACTTC	CASSPWGGSSYEQYF